Sequencing of this T cell receptor (beta chain) was carried out in a study of blood T cell repertoires in COVID-19 (dated by TCRdb to 2018 to 2020). For the wider study: The collaborator samples originated in the United States, Italy and Spain and spanned the acute and convalescent phases of COVID-19. The prospective study material was composed of cDNA or gDNA derived from T cells, B-cell-depleted T cells, or PBMCs. Deeply sampled blood TCRbeta repertoires from subjects exposed to, actively infected with, or recovered from COVID-19 were included in the dataset. The repertoires were made available in a free public database intended to serve as a resource for research on the immune response to SARS-CoV-2. The samples were drawn from two sources: the first 160 participants of the ongoing ImmuneRACE study, and 1,000 to 1,500 subjects contributed by 6 global collaborators. A de-identified subject ID, COVID-19 status, age in years and sex were almost always included in the sample metadata. Where HLA class I and class II types were available, the types were taken from metadata supplied by the sample provider, not from assay-based typing. General study outcomes and caveats: The quantity of clinical and demographic metadata differed by source and by participant and was supplied without curation.

The immunoSEQ Assay, a bias-controlled multiplex PCR, was used to amplify TCRbeta CDR3 regions from genomic DNA. In the paper's pipeline: Nucleated cell counts per sample were estimated from amplification of reference gene primers within the assay. To quantify the absolute abundance of each unique TCRbeta CDR3 rearrangement, sequence reads were collapsed and filtered. For each sample, productive Simpson clonality was calculated as the square root of Simpson's diversity index across productive rearrangements. The table was pulled from immuneACCESS by TCRdb, which kept in-frame rearrangements only. Such tables lose some clones; where checked, under half of the loss comes from unresolved V genes, and the rest has no known cause. V and J calls and clone size come straight from that table; D and trimming were deduced from the DNA. The sample table records roughly 300,000 clones; roughly 85% of these occur just once. The ten biggest clones cover around 6% of the sample.

In the prospective study, participants were about 18 to 100 years old, resided in about two dozen geographic areas of the United States, and were enrolled through a virtual design. In the prospective study, participants were assigned to cohorts based on the clinical history participants reported in a screening survey and a study questionnaire. Recovered participants in ImmuneRACE Cohort 3 were defined as having two consecutive negative NP/OP PCR tests, clearance from a healthcare professional, or resolution of symptoms. In the prospective study, mobile phlebotomists collected whole blood, serum and a nasopharyngeal or oropharyngeal swab from each participant. Prospective study participants could optionally give additional blood draws and questionnaires over a roughly two-month period. Before DNA extraction, blood samples from the prospective study were shipped at room temperature or frozen. In the case of this clone: Its specific antigen is unknown. Per-nucleotide qualities are absent, and no much larger clonotype sits a single base away.

Germline trimming: 3 bases from V, 1 base from J; junction bases outside gene matches: 4. From a lookup of the germline V gene (reference sequence), CDR1 and CDR2 are SGHNT and YYREEE. Inclusive of the bounding cysteine and phenylalanine, the CDR3 is 15 residues long. Of the read, only the CDR3 DNA is kept; its 45 bases are in frame from base 1. This chain is built from TRBV5-4 and TRBJ1-3, with 7 bases in between that match TRBD1. The sample comprised PBMCs or T cells enriched from blood (not recorded which). The TCR sequence derives from a woman in her twenties or thirties who had recovered from COVID-19. CDR3 sequence: CASSSPTGSGNTIYF. The nucleotide sequence is given as TGTGCCAGCAGCTCACCGACAGGGTCTGGAAACACCATATATTTT.